What follows is one TCR beta chain and its context. This entry belongs to a study of regulatory T cells in long-lasting Graves disease. Building the TCR beta libraries relied on iRepertoire HTBI primers, and CDR3 regions underwent Arm-PCR. MiXCR was run by TCRdb on the multiplex PCR reads, yielding one entry per CDR3 protein. The data show 350,000 to 500,000 distinct CDR3 sequences, with around 15% seen just once and around 10% held by the top ten. The length of the CDR3 is 14 residues. Germline assignment: CDR1 DFQATT and CDR2 SNEGSKA (reference sequence). The V and J ends lost 2 bases and 1 base respectively, with 11 bases between them. Time point of the sample: newly diagnosed GD, antithyroid drugs for less than 3 months. Extracted PBMC RNA gave rise to the TCR library. A further study also used this sample, focusing on T cells in Graves' hyperthyroidism and ophthalmopathy. That investigation notes: Using the HTBI primer set, a first-round RT-PCR was run on the TCR CDR3.

This rearrangement joins TRBV20-1 to TRBJ1-1; D is unresolved. This TCR came from a woman in her thirties with Graves disease. This specimen was peripheral blood mononuclear cells (PBMCs), taken at new diagnosis, from a patient treated with antithyroid drugs. The CDR3 spells CSARLRPENTEAFF. The CDR3 region has the DNA TGCAGTGCTAGACTGCGACCGGAGAACACTGAAGCTTTCTTT.